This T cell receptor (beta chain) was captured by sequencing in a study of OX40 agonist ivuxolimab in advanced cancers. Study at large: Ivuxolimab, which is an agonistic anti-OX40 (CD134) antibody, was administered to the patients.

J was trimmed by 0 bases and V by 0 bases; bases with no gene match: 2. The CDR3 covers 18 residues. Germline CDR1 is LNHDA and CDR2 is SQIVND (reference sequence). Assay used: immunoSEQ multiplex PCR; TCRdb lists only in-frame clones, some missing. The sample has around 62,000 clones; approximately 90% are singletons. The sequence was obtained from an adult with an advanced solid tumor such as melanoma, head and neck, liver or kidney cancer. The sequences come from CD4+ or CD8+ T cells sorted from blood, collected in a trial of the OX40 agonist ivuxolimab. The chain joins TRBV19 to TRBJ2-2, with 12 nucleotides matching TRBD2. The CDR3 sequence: CASSIDLAGGPNTGELFF. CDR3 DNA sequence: TGTGCCAGTAGTATAGATCTAGCGGGAGGGCCGAACACCGGGGAGCTGTTTTTT.